These 9 T cell receptor beta chains share one sample of origin, sequenced in a study of identical twins. Via MiXCR, TCRdb re-called the 5' RACE reads, giving one row per CDR3 protein. The profile covers under 1 million distinct CDR3 sequences, with around 12% appearing a single time and roughly 1.5% taken by the ten largest. The same sample was also studied in work on yellow fever vaccine responses in identical twins.

Material for sequencing was PBMCs. These receptors were obtained from a woman aged 18-30 years in good health.

The chain uses TRBV6-5 and TRBJ2-7, with D unclear. V shed 0 bases and J shed 3 bases, with 6 bases lying between them. Germline assignment: CDR1 MNHEY and CDR2 SVGAGI. The CDR3 covers 13 residues. The CDR3 reads CASSYSTHYEQYF. As DNA, the CDR3 is TGTGCCAGCAGTTACTCGACCCACTACGAGCAGTACTTC.

This clonotype occurred a few times. The V and J genes are TRBV20-1 and TRBJ2-2; 11 nucleotides match TRBD2. CDR1 is DFQATT, CDR2 SNEGSKA, per germline (reference sequence). CDR3 length: 15 residues. V was pared by 4 bases and J by 5 bases, with 6 bases of the junction left unmatched. CDR3 protein: CSAKALAGGTGELFF. The CDR3 DNA reads as TGCAGTGCTAAGGCGTTAGCGGGAGGGACCGGGGAGCTGTTTTTT.

There are a few counts of this clonotype. The chain combines TRBV11-1 with TRBJ2-1; the D gene is possibly TRBD1 (6 bases). Germline CDR1 is SGHAT and CDR2 is FQDESV (reference sequence). Between the trimmed V and J ends, which lost 8 bases and 4 bases, there was a span of 27 bases. The CDR3 is 18 residues long. The CDR3 loop is CASLPTGLDRGAYNEQFF. The CDR3 DNA is TGTGCCAGCCTCCCGACAGGCTTGGACCGGGGTGCGTACAATGAGCAGTTCTTC. The full variable domain, in which reference TRBV11-1 and TRBJ2-1 provide the parts outside the CDR3, is EAEVAQSPRYKITEKSQAVAFWCDPISGHATLYWYRQILGQGPELLVQFQDESVVDDSQLPKDRFSAERLKGVDSTLKIQPAELGDSAMYLCASLPTGLDRGAYNEQFFGPGTRLTVL.

The chain is built from TRBV6-4 and TRBJ2-1; possible D gene TRBD2, 6 bases. Germline lookup yields CDR1 MRHNA and CDR2 SNTAGT. V shed 3 bases and J shed 4 bases, with 13 bases lying between them. CDR3 length: 15 amino acids. The CDR3 is CASSEARGSYNEQFF. DNA for the CDR3: TGTGCCAGCAGTGAGGCACGGGGGAGTTACAATGAGCAGTTCTTC.

This clonotype was seen a handful of times. The chain links TRBV7-9 to TRBJ1-1; no reliable D call. This CDR3 comprises 13 residues. V lost 5 bases and J 3 bases, leaving 10 bases between the germline ends. Germline values: CDR1 SEHNR, CDR2 FQNEAQ (reference sequence). The CDR3 region has the DNA TGTGCCAGCAGCCCCCCGTTGGACACTGAAGCTTTCTTT. Protein sequence: CASSPPLDTEAFF.

This sequence joins TRBV7-6 and TRBJ1-1, with TRBD1 as a possible D gene (6 bases). The germline gives CDR1 SGHVS, CDR2 FNYEAQ. The CDR3 is made up of 11 amino acids. Trimming stripped 10 bases from V and 7 bases from J, with 13 bases between. The CDR3 loop reads CATGGGSEAFF. For the CDR3, the DNA is TGTGCCACGGGAGGGGGGAGTGAAGCTTTCTTT.

The gene calls are TRBV20-1 and TRBJ1-1; D ambiguous. Germline V gene sequence: CDR1 DFQATT, CDR2 SNEGSKA (reference sequence). This CDR3 comprises 10 residues. The CDR3 DNA is TGCAGCTATTGGAACACTGAAGCTTTCTTT. It codes for CSYWNTEAFF.

V usage is TRBV27 and J usage is TRBJ1-1; the match to TRBD1 covers 11 bases. Germline-derived CDR1 and CDR2 are MNHEY and SMNVEV (reference sequence). The CDR3 spans 14 residues. Unmatched junction bases numbered 6, after V lost 5 bases and J lost 7 bases. The CDR3 is CASSQRTGGIEAFF. The CDR3 bases are TGTGCCAGCAGTCAACGGACAGGGGGCATTGAAGCTTTCTTT.

This clonotype occurred a few times. This sequence joins TRBV7-9 and TRBJ2-7; possibly TRBD1 for D (6 bases). Germline-derived CDR1 and CDR2 are SEHNR and FQNEAQ (reference sequence). V gave up 2 bases and J gave up 4 bases, with 15 bases separating them. The CDR3 runs 15 residues. The CDR3 sequence: CASSLSPGQPYEQYF. The CDR3 DNA reads TGTGCCAGCAGCTTATCCCCGGGACAACCTTACGAGCAGTACTTC.